This is a list of T cell receptor beta chains from one sample in a study of blood T cell repertoires in COVID-19. Here immunoSEQ multiplex PCR was the method, and the copy in TCRdb shows in-frame clones only, minus some. The sample has 80,000 to 95,000 clones; roughly 87% are singletons. The specimen sequenced was peripheral blood. These receptors were taken from a woman in her forties or fifties with active or convalescent COVID-19. The CDR3 runs from the conserved cysteine through the conserved F or W. D genes are given only for firm matches. Size is omitted from some rows. Given values are once, few, many or a class for expanded clones.

cdr3_nt: TGCAGCGTTGCCCCCCTCTCGGGGAATACGCAGTATTTT
cdr3_aa: CSVAPLSGNTQYF
v_call: TRBV29-1
clone_size: -
d_call: -
j_call: TRBJ2-3

cdr3_nt: TGTGCCAGCAGCCCGGCAGGACAGCGAGGGGATACGCAGTATTTT
cdr3_aa: CASSPAGQRGDTQYF
v_call: TRBV5-5
clone_size: -
d_call: -
j_call: TRBJ2-3

cdr3_nt: TGTGCCAGCAGTTTAGAACTAGCCCTAACGCAGTATTTT
cdr3_aa: CASSLELALTQYF
v_call: TRBV12-3/TRBV12-4
clone_size: -
d_call: -
j_call: TRBJ2-3

cdr3_nt: TGTGCCAGCAGTGAGAGACGGACAGGTATCCCAGAGACCCAGTACTTC
cdr3_aa: CASSERRTGIPETQYF
v_call: TRBV6-1
clone_size: -
d_call: TRBD1
j_call: TRBJ2-5

cdr3_nt: TGTGCCAGCAGTGCCGGGACAGACTCTAACTATGGCTACACCTTC
cdr3_aa: CASSAGTDSNYGYTF
v_call: TRBV27
clone_size: -
d_call: TRBD1
j_call: TRBJ1-2

cdr3_nt: TGTGCCAGCAGCCCTAAGGGACAGGGAATAATCGGAACTAATGAAAAACTGTTTTTT
cdr3_aa: CASSPKGQGIIGTNEKLFF
v_call: TRBV7-6
clone_size: -
d_call: TRBD1
j_call: TRBJ1-4

cdr3_nt: TGTGCCAGTAGTAGGGGACAGGGGCGCTTCTATGGCTACACCTTC
cdr3_aa: CASSRGQGRFYGYTF
v_call: TRBV19
clone_size: -
d_call: TRBD1
j_call: TRBJ1-2

cdr3_nt: TGTGCCAGCAAATGGGGGCGGCTGGGCACTGAAGCTTTCTTT
cdr3_aa: CASKWGRLGTEAFF
v_call: TRBV6-5
clone_size: -
d_call: -
j_call: TRBJ1-1

cdr3_nt: TGTGCCAGTAGCAACAGGGGGCGCGTCGCTGGCGAGCAGTACTTC
cdr3_aa: CASSNRGRVAGEQYF
v_call: TRBV19
clone_size: -
d_call: TRBD1
j_call: TRBJ2-7

cdr3_nt: TGTGCCAGCAGTTTAATCGGGGGGGCCCACGAGCAGTACTTC
cdr3_aa: CASSLIGGAHEQYF
v_call: TRBV7-2
clone_size: -
d_call: TRBD2
j_call: TRBJ2-7

cdr3_nt: TGCGCCAGCAGCCAAGACGGACAGGTCCGAGGCGAGCAGTACTTC
cdr3_aa: CASSQDGQVRGEQYF
v_call: TRBV4-3
clone_size: -
d_call: TRBD1
j_call: TRBJ2-7

cdr3_nt: TGCGCCAGCAGCTCAACTTTAACACAGGGATCTGGAAACACCATATATTTT
cdr3_aa: CASSSTLTQGSGNTIYF
v_call: TRBV5-1
clone_size: -
d_call: -
j_call: TRBJ1-3

cdr3_nt: TGTGCCAGTAGTTTAGAACAGGGGGCAGGGCAGCCCCAGCATTTT
cdr3_aa: CASSLEQGAGQPQHF
v_call: TRBV19
clone_size: -
d_call: TRBD1
j_call: TRBJ1-5

cdr3_nt: TGTGCCAGCTCACCGGCTGGGGGCCGCACAGATACGCAGTATTTT
cdr3_aa: CASSPAGGRTDTQYF
v_call: TRBV18
clone_size: -
d_call: -
j_call: TRBJ2-3

cdr3_nt: TGTGCCACCAGCAGACAGACAGGGACTGGGGCCAACGTCCTGACTTTC
cdr3_aa: CATSRQTGTGANVLTF
v_call: TRBV15
clone_size: -
d_call: TRBD1
j_call: TRBJ2-6

cdr3_nt: TGTGCCAGTACAGGGGTCGCTAATGAAAAACTGTTTTTT
cdr3_aa: CASTGVANEKLFF
v_call: TRBV6-5
clone_size: -
d_call: TRBD1
j_call: TRBJ1-4

cdr3_nt: TGTGCCAGCAGCCACAGCATGGGACAGGGTCAATCTGGAAACACCATATATTTT
cdr3_aa: CASSHSMGQGQSGNTIYF
v_call: TRBV9
clone_size: -
d_call: TRBD1
j_call: TRBJ1-3

cdr3_nt: TGTGCCAGCAGTGAGGTGAGCCGAGACATCACAAAGTATTTT
cdr3_aa: CASSEVSRDITKYF
v_call: TRBV2
clone_size: -
d_call: -
j_call: TRBJ2-3

cdr3_nt: TGTGCCAGCAGTTACCCGCGACAGAAGACGACTGAAGCTTTCTTT
cdr3_aa: CASSYPRQKTTEAFF
v_call: TRBV6-6
clone_size: once
d_call: -
j_call: TRBJ1-1

cdr3_nt: TGTGCCAGCAGCTTAGCCCTACTCCGGGACAGCAGCTACGAGCAGTACTTC
cdr3_aa: CASSLALLRDSSYEQYF
v_call: TRBV7-2
clone_size: -
d_call: TRBD1
j_call: TRBJ2-7

cdr3_nt: TGTGCCAGCAGCTTAGATCGGGGTCCTGATGAGCAGTTCTTC
cdr3_aa: CASSLDRGPDEQFF
v_call: TRBV11-2
clone_size: few
d_call: -
j_call: TRBJ2-1

cdr3_nt: TGTGCCAGTAAGGGACAGACGAACACCGGGGAGCTGTTTTTT
cdr3_aa: CASKGQTNTGELFF
v_call: TRBV19
clone_size: medium-sized
d_call: TRBD1
j_call: TRBJ2-2

cdr3_nt: TGTGCCAGTAGACGCCGACAGGGGCCTAATGAAAAACTGTTTTTT
cdr3_aa: CASRRRQGPNEKLFF
v_call: TRBV19
clone_size: -
d_call: TRBD1
j_call: TRBJ1-4

cdr3_nt: TGTGCCAGCAGCCAGTTGGGACAGGAGTATAGCTACACCTTC
cdr3_aa: CASSQLGQEYSYTF
v_call: TRBV11-2
clone_size: once
d_call: TRBD1
j_call: TRBJ1-2

cdr3_nt: TGTGCCAGCAGCCCCGCCGGGACAGGGGGTCGTCAGCCCCAGCATTTT
cdr3_aa: CASSPAGTGGRQPQHF
v_call: TRBV3-1/TRBV3-2
clone_size: -
d_call: TRBD1
j_call: TRBJ1-5

cdr3_nt: TGTGCCAGCAGTACAGGGCCGGGTGGCTACACCTTC
cdr3_aa: CASSTGPGGYTF
v_call: TRBV7-3
clone_size: -
d_call: -
j_call: TRBJ1-2

cdr3_nt: TGTGCCAGCGGGGAGAGGGCAAGCACTGAAGCTTTCTTT
cdr3_aa: CASGERASTEAFF
v_call: TRBV27
clone_size: -
d_call: -
j_call: TRBJ1-1

cdr3_nt: TGTGCCAGCAACCCAACTAGCGGGGGGGCTCACGAGCAGTACTTC
cdr3_aa: CASNPTSGGAHEQYF
v_call: TRBV6-5
clone_size: -
d_call: TRBD2
j_call: TRBJ2-7

cdr3_nt: TGTGCCAGCAGTTACGGCGGGGGGAAGTACACTGAAGCTTTCTTT
cdr3_aa: CASSYGGGKYTEAFF
v_call: TRBV6-5
clone_size: many
d_call: -
j_call: TRBJ1-1

cdr3_nt: TGTGCCAGCAGTTCCGGGGGGCCAGATACGCAGTATTTT
cdr3_aa: CASSSGGPDTQYF
v_call: TRBV6-5
clone_size: -
d_call: -
j_call: TRBJ2-3

cdr3_nt: TGTGCCAGCAGGGGACAGGAGGGTGATGAGCAGTTCTTC
cdr3_aa: CASRGQEGDEQFF
v_call: TRBV6-5
clone_size: -
d_call: TRBD1
j_call: TRBJ2-1

cdr3_nt: TGTGCCACCGCACGTACCCCGGGACAGCCCCAGCATTTT
cdr3_aa: CATARTPGQPQHF
v_call: TRBV15
clone_size: -
d_call: -
j_call: TRBJ1-5

cdr3_nt: TGTGCCAGCAGCATAAGGACTAGCGGGGGGGCGGGAGATACGCAGTATTTT
cdr3_aa: CASSIRTSGGAGDTQYF
v_call: TRBV7-2
clone_size: -
d_call: TRBD2
j_call: TRBJ2-3

cdr3_nt: TGTGCCAGCAGCCCTGGACTGTCTTCGGGCTCCGAGCAGTACTTC
cdr3_aa: CASSPGLSSGSEQYF
v_call: TRBV11-2
clone_size: once
d_call: -
j_call: TRBJ2-7

cdr3_nt: TGTGCCTGGAGTGGCGGGGGGGGTCAGCCCCAGCATTTT
cdr3_aa: CAWSGGGGQPQHF
v_call: TRBV30
clone_size: -
d_call: -
j_call: TRBJ1-5

cdr3_nt: TGTGCCAGCAGCTTAGGTACGGTGAACACTGAAGCTTTCTTT
cdr3_aa: CASSLGTVNTEAFF
v_call: TRBV7-2
clone_size: -
d_call: -
j_call: TRBJ1-1

cdr3_nt: TGTGCCAGCAGTCCGACAGGGGGCAGGTCAGATACGCAGTATTTT
cdr3_aa: CASSPTGGRSDTQYF
v_call: TRBV6-2/TRBV6-3
clone_size: -
d_call: TRBD1
j_call: TRBJ2-3

cdr3_nt: TGCGCCAGCACCCGCGGGGCTACCTCTGGAAACACCATATATTTT
cdr3_aa: CASTRGATSGNTIYF
v_call: TRBV5-1
clone_size: -
d_call: -
j_call: TRBJ1-3

cdr3_nt: TGTGCCAGCTCACCACTCTTCTCAGGGCAGTACAATGAGCAGTTCTTC
cdr3_aa: CASSPLFSGQYNEQFF
v_call: TRBV18
clone_size: -
d_call: -
j_call: TRBJ2-1

cdr3_nt: TGTGCCAGCAGTTCGAGCCAACGACTAGTCTGGGACCAGTACTTC
cdr3_aa: CASSSSQRLVWDQYF
v_call: TRBV27
clone_size: -
d_call: -
j_call: TRBJ2-5

cdr3_nt: TGTGCCAGCAGCTTAGAGGGAGAGGCGACCCAGTACTTC
cdr3_aa: CASSLEGEATQYF
v_call: TRBV7-2
clone_size: -
d_call: -
j_call: TRBJ2-5

cdr3_nt: TGTGCCAGCAGCGATGGCAGCCGACTCTATGGCTACACCTTC
cdr3_aa: CASSDGSRLYGYTF
v_call: TRBV9
clone_size: -
d_call: -
j_call: TRBJ1-2

cdr3_nt: TGTGCCAGCAGCCGGGGGAGACCCGGAGGGGCTGAAGCTTTCTTT
cdr3_aa: CASSRGRPGGAEAFF
v_call: TRBV9
clone_size: -
d_call: -
j_call: TRBJ1-1

cdr3_nt: TGTGCCAGTAGTATTATTGGGACAGGGTACGCCGGGGAGCTGTTTTTT
cdr3_aa: CASSIIGTGYAGELFF
v_call: TRBV19
clone_size: -
d_call: TRBD1
j_call: TRBJ2-2

cdr3_nt: TGCGCCAGCAGCCAAATTCGGGGGGCTGAAGCTTTCTTT
cdr3_aa: CASSQIRGAEAFF
v_call: TRBV4-3
clone_size: -
d_call: -
j_call: TRBJ1-1

cdr3_nt: TGTGCCAGCAGCTCCGTGGCGGGGGCAGGAGATACGCAGTATTTT
cdr3_aa: CASSSVAGAGDTQYF
v_call: TRBV7-2
clone_size: -
d_call: -
j_call: TRBJ2-3

cdr3_nt: TGTGCCAGCAGCATCACAGGGCTGGGGACAGATACGCAGTATTTT
cdr3_aa: CASSITGLGTDTQYF
v_call: TRBV5-4
clone_size: -
d_call: -
j_call: TRBJ2-3

cdr3_nt: TGTGCCAGCTCACATGGGACAGGGCCGAACTATGGCTACACCTTC
cdr3_aa: CASSHGTGPNYGYTF
v_call: TRBV18
clone_size: -
d_call: TRBD1
j_call: TRBJ1-2

cdr3_nt: TGTGCCAGCAGCCAAGCGGGACTGACAGACACCATATATTTT
cdr3_aa: CASSQAGLTDTIYF
v_call: TRBV3-1/TRBV3-2
clone_size: -
d_call: -
j_call: TRBJ1-3